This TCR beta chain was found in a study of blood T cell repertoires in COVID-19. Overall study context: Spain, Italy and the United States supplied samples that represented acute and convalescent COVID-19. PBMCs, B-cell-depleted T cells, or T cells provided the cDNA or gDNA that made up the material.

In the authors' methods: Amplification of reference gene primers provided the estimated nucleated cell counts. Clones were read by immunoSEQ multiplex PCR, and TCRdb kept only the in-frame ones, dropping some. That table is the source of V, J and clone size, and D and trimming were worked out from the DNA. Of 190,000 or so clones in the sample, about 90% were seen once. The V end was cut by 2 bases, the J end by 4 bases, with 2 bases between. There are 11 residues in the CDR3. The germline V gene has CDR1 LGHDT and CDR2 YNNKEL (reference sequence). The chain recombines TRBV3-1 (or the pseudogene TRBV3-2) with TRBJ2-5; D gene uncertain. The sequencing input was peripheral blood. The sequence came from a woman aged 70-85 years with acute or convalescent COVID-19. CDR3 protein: CASSQRETQYF. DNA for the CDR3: TGTGCCAGCAGCCAACGAGAGACCCAGTACTTC.